These 9 T cell receptor beta chains were sequenced from one sample in a study of shared T cell receptors in the human thymus. Assay: immunoSEQ multiplex PCR; the TCRdb copy retains only in-frame clones and omits some. The table lists 500,000 to 550,000 clones, 75% to 85% of them singletons. The same sample was also used in a study of human thymus T cells.

The sequenced sample was thymocytes. These receptor sequences come from a boy in the first two years of life with a congenital heart defect.

In DNA, the CDR3 is TGTGCCAGTAGCACGGACAGGGGAGGCTACGAGCAGTACTTC. It translates to CASSTDRGGYEQYF. The V and J genes are TRBV19 and TRBJ2-7; 9 nucleotides agree with TRBD1. CDR3 length: 14 residues. Germline CDR1 is LNHDA and CDR2 is SQIVND (reference sequence). V dropped 6 bases and J dropped 3; count of bases not matched to a gene: 6.

This chain joins TRBV5-6 and TRBJ2-7, with a possible D match to TRBD1 (5 bases). V was trimmed by 4 bases and J by 7 bases, leaving 21 bases between them. CDR1 SGHDT and CDR2 YYEEEE come from the germline V gene. The CDR3 loop spans 15 amino acids. For the CDR3, the DNA is TGTGCCAGCAGCGTAAGACGGGTAGGGGCGCGTGAGCAGTACTTC. Protein sequence: CASSVRRVGAREQYF.

J is TRBJ2-3 and V is TRBV19; 14 bases align to TRBD2. CDR1 is LNHDA and CDR2 is SQIVND in the germline V gene (reference sequence). V lost 3 bases and J lost 3; bases outside the gene matches: 2. This CDR3 is built from 16 residues. In nucleotides, the CDR3 is TGTGCCAGTAGTATGGGGACTAGCGGGAGTACAGATACGCAGTATTTT. It translates to CASSMGTSGSTDTQYF. The variable domain in full, with the rest retrieved from reference TRBV19 and TRBJ2-3, is DGGITQSPKYLFRKEGQNVTLSCEQNLNHDAMYWYRQDPGQGLRLIYYSQIVNDFQKGDIAEGYSVSREKKESFPLTVTSAQKNPTAFYLCASSMGTSGSTDTQYFGPGTRLTVL.

This chain links TRBV28 with TRBJ2-3; 8 nucleotides match TRBD2. Germline assignment: CDR1 MDHEN and CDR2 SYDVKM. This CDR3 spans 17 amino acids. Trimming took 5 bases from V and 2 from J; bases not matched to a gene: 12. The CDR3 DNA reads TGTGCCAGCAGTCCACCAGCGGGAGAGGGGGACACAGATACGCAGTATTTT. It is translated as CASSPPAGEGDTDTQYF.

This chain connects TRBV28 to TRBJ2-1; possible D gene TRBD2, 5 bases. Germline V gene data show CDR1 as MDHEN and CDR2 as SYDVKM. This CDR3 has 14 amino acids. The V gene lost 4 bases and the J gene lost 7 bases, with 14 bases spanning the gap. The CDR3 sequence: CASSSQEGSNEQFF. CDR3 nucleotides: TGTGCCAGCAGTTCCCAAGAGGGCTCGAATGAGCAGTTCTTC. Full variable domain (outside the CDR3, taken from reference TRBV28 and TRBJ2-1): DVKVTQSSRYLVKRTGEKVFLECVQDMDHENMFWYRQDPGLGLRLIYFSYDVKMKEKGDIPEGYSVSREKKERFSLILESASTNQTSMYLCASSSQEGSNEQFFGPGTRLTVL.

This clone was seen only once. The chain is built from TRBV14 and TRBJ2-7; tentatively, D is TRBD1 (5 bases). CDR1 and CDR2 (germline): SGHDN, FVKESK. Trimming shortened V by 0 bases and J by 5 bases, and 8 bases separated the two germline ends. The CDR3 extends over 13 amino acids. CDR3 DNA: TGTGCCAGCAGCCAAGACAGGGCCCACGAGCAGTACTTC. Residues: CASSQDRAHEQYF.

This clone was picked up a small number of times. The J gene is TRBJ2-5, the V gene TRBV25-1; 7 nucleotides agree with TRBD2. Germline V CDR1 and CDR2: MGHDK, SYGVNS. The length of the CDR3 is 13 residues. The ends lost 7 bases at V and 4 bases at J; junction bases unmatched: 6. The CDR3 DNA sequence: TGTGCCAGCAACCTCAGGGAGGGAGAGACCCAGTACTTC. Its protein is CASNLREGETQYF.

This clone was seen a handful of times. The V gene is TRBV4-3, the J gene TRBJ2-7; no firm D call. This CDR3 spans 13 amino acids. The V end lost 2 bases, the J end lost 5 bases, and 10 bases lay between the germline ends. Germline loops: CDR1 LGHNA, CDR2 YSLEER. The CDR3 DNA sequence: TGCGCCAGCAGCCAAACGCGGCGACACGAGCAGTACTTC. The encoded protein is CASSQTRRHEQYF.

The chain joins TRBV28 to TRBJ2-5; 12 nucleotides align to TRBD2. The trim removed 6 bases at V and 5 bases at J, leaving 19 bases unmatched. Per the germline V gene, CDR1 is MDHEN and CDR2 is SYDVKM. The CDR3 loop spans 19 amino acids. The CDR3 sequence is CASSRLLAGGQCRGETQYF. CDR3 nucleotide sequence: TGTGCCAGCAGCCGTCTCCTAGCGGGAGGGCAATGTAGAGGGGAGACCCAGTACTTC. The full variable domain, in which reference TRBV28 and TRBJ2-5 provide the parts outside the CDR3, is DVKVTQSSRYLVKRTGEKVFLECVQDMDHENMFWYRQDPGLGLRLIYFSYDVKMKEKGDIPEGYSVSREKKERFSLILESASTNQTSMYLCASSRLLAGGQCRGETQYFGPGTRLLVL.